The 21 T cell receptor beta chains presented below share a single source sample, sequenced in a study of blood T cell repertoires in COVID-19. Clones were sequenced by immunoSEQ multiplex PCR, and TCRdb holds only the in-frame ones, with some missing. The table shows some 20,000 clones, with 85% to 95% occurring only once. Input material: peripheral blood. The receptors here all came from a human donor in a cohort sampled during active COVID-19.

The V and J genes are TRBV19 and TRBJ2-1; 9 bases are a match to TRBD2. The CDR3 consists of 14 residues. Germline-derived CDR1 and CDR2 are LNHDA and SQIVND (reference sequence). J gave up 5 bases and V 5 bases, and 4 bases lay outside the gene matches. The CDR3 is CASSLRLADNEQFF. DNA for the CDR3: TGTGCCAGTAGTCTACGACTAGCGGACAATGAGCAGTTCTTC.

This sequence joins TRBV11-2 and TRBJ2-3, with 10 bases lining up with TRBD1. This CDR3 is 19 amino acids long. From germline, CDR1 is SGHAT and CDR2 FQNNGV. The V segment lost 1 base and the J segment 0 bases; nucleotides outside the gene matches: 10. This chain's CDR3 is CASSLGPGRTGGSTDTQYF. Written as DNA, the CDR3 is TGTGCCAGCAGCTTAGGCCCAGGGCGGACAGGGGGAAGCACAGATACGCAGTATTTT.

The CDR3 loop reads CASYTRQGKADTQYF. CDR3 nucleotide sequence: TGTGCCAGCTATACGAGACAGGGGAAGGCAGATACGCAGTATTTT. This chain joins TRBV13 and TRBJ2-3; 8 bases are shared with TRBD1. This CDR3 region has 15 residues. V lost 8 bases and J lost 4; bases outside the gene matches: 11. CDR1 is PRHDT and CDR2 is FYEKMQ in the germline V gene (reference sequence).

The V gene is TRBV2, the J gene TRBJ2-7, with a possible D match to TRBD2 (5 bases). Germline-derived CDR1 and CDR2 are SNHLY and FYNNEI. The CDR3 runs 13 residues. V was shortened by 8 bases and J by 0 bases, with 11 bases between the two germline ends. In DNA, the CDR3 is TGTGCCAGCCAGGACTCGAGCTCCTACGAGCAGTACTTC. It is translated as CASQDSSSYEQYF. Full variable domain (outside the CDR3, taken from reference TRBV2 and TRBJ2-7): EPEVTQTPSHQVTQMGQEVILRCVPISNHLYFYWYRQILGQKVEFLVSFYNNEISEKSEIFDDQFSVERPDGSNFTLKIRSTKLEDSAMYFCASQDSSSYEQYFGPGTRLTVT.

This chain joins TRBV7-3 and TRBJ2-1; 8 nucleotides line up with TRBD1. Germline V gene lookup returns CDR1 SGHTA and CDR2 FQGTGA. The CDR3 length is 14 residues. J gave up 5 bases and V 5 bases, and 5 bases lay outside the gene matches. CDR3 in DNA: TGTGCCAGCAGCGGCGGACAGGGACACAATGAGCAGTTCTTC. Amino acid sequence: CASSGGQGHNEQFF.

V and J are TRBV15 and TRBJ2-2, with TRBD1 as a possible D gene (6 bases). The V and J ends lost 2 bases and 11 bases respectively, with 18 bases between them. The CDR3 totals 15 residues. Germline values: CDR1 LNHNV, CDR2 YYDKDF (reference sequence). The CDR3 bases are TGTGCCACCAGCAGAACAGGGTCGGCCTACGGTGAGCTGTTTTTT. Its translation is CATSRTGSAYGELFF.

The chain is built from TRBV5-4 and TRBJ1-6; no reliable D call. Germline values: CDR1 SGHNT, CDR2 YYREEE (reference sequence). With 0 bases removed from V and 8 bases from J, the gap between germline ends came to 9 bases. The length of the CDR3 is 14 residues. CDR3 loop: CASSLAGADSPLHF. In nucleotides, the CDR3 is TGTGCCAGCAGCTTGGCTGGTGCGGATTCACCCCTCCACTTT. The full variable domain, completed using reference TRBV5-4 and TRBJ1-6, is ETGVTQSPTHLIKTRGQQVTLRCSSQSGHNTVSWYQQALGQGPQFIFQYYREEENGRGNFPPRFSGLQFPNYSSELNVNALELDDSALYLCASSLAGADSPLHFGNGTRLTVT.

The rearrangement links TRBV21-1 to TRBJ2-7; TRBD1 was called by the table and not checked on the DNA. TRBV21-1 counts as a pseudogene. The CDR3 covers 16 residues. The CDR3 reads CASSRRDRGSSYEQYF. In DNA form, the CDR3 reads TGTGCCAGCAGCAGGAGAGACAGGGGGAGCTCCTACGAGCAGTACTTC.

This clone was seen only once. CDR3 in DNA: TGCGCCAGCAGCGAAACCCCCGGGACAGGGACCGGCTCCTACGAGCAGTACTTC. Protein sequence: CASSETPGTGTGSYEQYF. V and J are TRBV5-1 and TRBJ2-7, with 9 bases lining up with TRBD1. From germline, CDR1 is SGHRS and CDR2 YFSETQ. The CDR3 extends over 18 amino acids. The V gene end was trimmed by 4 bases and the J gene end by 0 bases; junction bases not matched to a gene: 14.

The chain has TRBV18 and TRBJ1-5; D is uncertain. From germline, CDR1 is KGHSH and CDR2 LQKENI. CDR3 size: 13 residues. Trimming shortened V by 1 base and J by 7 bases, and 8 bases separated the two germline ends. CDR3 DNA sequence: TGTGCCAGCTCACCACAGGAGGGACAGCCCCAGCATTTT. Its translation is CASSPQEGQPQHF.

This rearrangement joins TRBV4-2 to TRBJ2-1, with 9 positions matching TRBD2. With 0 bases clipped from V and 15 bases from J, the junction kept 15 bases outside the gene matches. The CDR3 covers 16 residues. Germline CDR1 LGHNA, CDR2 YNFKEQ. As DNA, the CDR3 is TGTGCCAGCAGCCAAGATACAGGCGGGGGGGCCAAGGTTTCGTTCTTC. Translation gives CASSQDTGGGAKVSFF.

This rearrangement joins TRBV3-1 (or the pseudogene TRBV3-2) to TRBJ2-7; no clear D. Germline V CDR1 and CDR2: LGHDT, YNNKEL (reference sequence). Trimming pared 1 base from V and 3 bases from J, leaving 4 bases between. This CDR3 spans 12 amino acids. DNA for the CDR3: TGTGCCAGCAGCCAAGTCAGCTACGAGCAGTACTTC. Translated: CASSQVSYEQYF.

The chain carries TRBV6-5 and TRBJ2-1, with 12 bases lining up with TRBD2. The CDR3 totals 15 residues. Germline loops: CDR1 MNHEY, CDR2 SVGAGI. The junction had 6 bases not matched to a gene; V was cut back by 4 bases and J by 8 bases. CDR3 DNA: TGTGCCAGCAGTTCCGCTAGCGGGAGGGGGTATGAGCAGTTCTTC. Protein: CASSSASGRGYEQFF.

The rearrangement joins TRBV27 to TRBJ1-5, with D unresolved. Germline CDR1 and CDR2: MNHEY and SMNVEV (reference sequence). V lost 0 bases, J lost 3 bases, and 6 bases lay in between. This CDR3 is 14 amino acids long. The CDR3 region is CASSLSGNNQPQHF. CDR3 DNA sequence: TGTGCCAGCAGTTTATCCGGGAACAATCAGCCCCAGCATTTT.

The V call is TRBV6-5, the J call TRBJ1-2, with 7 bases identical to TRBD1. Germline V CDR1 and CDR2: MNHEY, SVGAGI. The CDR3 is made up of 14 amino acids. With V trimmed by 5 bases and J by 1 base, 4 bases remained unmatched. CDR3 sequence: CASSRTGNNYGYTF. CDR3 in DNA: TGTGCCAGCAGTAGGACAGGCAATAACTATGGCTACACCTTC.

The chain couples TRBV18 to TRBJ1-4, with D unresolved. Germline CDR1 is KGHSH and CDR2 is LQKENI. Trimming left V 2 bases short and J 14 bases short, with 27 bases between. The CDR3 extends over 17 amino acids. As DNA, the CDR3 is TGTGCCAGCTCACCAAATGACTATAGTTTCGGAGGGTATGCTCTGTTTTTT. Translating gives CASSPNDYSFGGYALFF.

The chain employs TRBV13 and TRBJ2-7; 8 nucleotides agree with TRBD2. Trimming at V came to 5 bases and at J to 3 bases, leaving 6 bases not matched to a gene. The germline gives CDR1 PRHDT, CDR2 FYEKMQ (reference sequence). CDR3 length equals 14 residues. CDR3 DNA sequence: TGTGCCAGCAGCGAGGGACGGGGGGGCTACGAGCAGTACTTC. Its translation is CASSEGRGGYEQYF.

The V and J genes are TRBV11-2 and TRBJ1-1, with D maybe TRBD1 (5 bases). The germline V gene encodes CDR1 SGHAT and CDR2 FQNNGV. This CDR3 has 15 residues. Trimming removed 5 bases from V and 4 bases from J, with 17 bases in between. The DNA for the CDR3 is TGTGCCAGCAGCCCGTCATGGGGGGTTCGCACTGAAGCTTTCTTT. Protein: CASSPSWGVRTEAFF.

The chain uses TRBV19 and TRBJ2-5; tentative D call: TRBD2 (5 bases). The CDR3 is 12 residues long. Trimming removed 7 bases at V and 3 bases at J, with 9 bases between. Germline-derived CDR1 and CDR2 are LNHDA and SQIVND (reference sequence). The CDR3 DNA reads TGTGCCAGTATCGGGGTAAAAGAGACCCAGTACTTC. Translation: CASIGVKETQYF.

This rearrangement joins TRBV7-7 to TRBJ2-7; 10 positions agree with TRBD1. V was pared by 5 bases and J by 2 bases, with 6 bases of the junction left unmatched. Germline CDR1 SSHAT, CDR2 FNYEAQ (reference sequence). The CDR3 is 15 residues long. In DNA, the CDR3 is TGTGCCAGCAGCCCAGGGACAGGGGAGACCTACGAGCAGTACTTC. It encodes CASSPGTGETYEQYF.

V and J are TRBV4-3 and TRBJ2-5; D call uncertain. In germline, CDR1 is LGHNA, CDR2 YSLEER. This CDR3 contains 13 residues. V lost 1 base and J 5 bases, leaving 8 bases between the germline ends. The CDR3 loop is CASSQVPGETQYF. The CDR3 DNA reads TGCGCCAGCAGCCAAGTACCCGGGGAGACCCAGTACTTC.